This T cell receptor beta chain was observed in a study of T cells in women clearing cervical HPV infection. Study as a whole: For cases, blood was sampled a median approximately 150 days after lesion detection, interquartile range about 80 to 220 days. Study results and caveats: TRBV6-7 abundance was lower in cases than controls (about 0.099% versus 0.16%). Repertoire richness, not evenness, was significantly elevated in CIN3+ cases versus controls.

Sequencing was performed with immunoSEQ multiplex PCR; in TCRdb, only in-frame clones are kept and a portion is missing. This sample's table reports about 30,000 clones. This CDR3 has 17 residues. CDR1 is DFQATT and CDR2 is SNEGSKA in the germline V gene (reference sequence). The trim removed 0 bases at V and 3 bases at J, leaving 9 bases unmatched. On this clone: Its specificity is unknown. The observed sequence ends 3 residues before the CDR3 terminus, with the missing tail filled in from the germline J gene.

Sequenced: blood buffy coat. This TCR was recovered from a woman between 18 and 70 years old with a cervical HPV16 infection that either progressed to CIN3+ or cleared (not recorded which). The gene calls are TRBV20-1 and TRBJ2-5; 11 bases align to TRBD2. The CDR3 here is CSARDSGGAYSKETQYF. The part of the CDR3 DNA that was read is TGCAGTGCTAGAGATAGCGGGGGGGCCTACTCAAAAGAGACC.